This T cell receptor beta chain stems from a study of spatial heterogeneity in lung cancer. Looking at the study overall: Beta-chain sequences were consistently detected more often than alpha-chain sequences. Strongly correlated with TCR transcript counts in tumor regions was a T cell module score, which was a transcriptional module score calculated from matched bulk RNA-seq. Study-level points and caveats: Higher tumor mutation counts went along with higher counts of expanded intratumoral alpha and beta TCRs.

The sample holds many counts of this clonotype. The antigen is unknown. Germline V gene data show CDR1 as MNHEY and CDR2 as SVGAGI. The CDR3 contains 18 residues. Losses at the gene ends were 2 bases for V and 0 bases for J; bases not matched to a gene: 5. Each CDR3 protein is one row after TCRdb ran MiXCR on the 5' RACE reads. The sample has more than 20,000 distinct CDR3 sequences; approximately 2.5% are singletons. Time point noted: sample taken at primary tumor resection. The donor group consisted of around 77 patients who had untreated, early-stage non-small cell lung cancer. The authors sequenced whole RNA from tumor, nontumor lung or frozen PBMC without sorting.

The sequences come from lung tumor tissue, collected at surgery. This sequence was found in a male donor with early-stage non-small cell lung cancer. This chain connects TRBV6-5 to TRBJ2-6; 9 bases match TRBD2. This chain's CDR3 is CASSYAGGRASGANVLTF. For the CDR3, the DNA is TGTGCCAGCAGTTACGCAGGCGGGAGGGCCTCTGGGGCCAACGTCCTGACTTTC.